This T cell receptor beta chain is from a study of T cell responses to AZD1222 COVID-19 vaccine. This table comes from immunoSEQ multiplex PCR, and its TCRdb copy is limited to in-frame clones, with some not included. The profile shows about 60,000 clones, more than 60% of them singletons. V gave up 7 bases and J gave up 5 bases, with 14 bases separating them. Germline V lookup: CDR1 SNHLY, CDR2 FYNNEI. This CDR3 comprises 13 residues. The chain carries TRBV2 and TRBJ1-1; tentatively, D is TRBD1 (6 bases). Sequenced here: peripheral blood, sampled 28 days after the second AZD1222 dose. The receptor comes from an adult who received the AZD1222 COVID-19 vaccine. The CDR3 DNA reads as TGTGCCAGCATGGTACAGGGCGGGACTGAAGCTTTCTTT. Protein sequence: CASMVQGGTEAFF.